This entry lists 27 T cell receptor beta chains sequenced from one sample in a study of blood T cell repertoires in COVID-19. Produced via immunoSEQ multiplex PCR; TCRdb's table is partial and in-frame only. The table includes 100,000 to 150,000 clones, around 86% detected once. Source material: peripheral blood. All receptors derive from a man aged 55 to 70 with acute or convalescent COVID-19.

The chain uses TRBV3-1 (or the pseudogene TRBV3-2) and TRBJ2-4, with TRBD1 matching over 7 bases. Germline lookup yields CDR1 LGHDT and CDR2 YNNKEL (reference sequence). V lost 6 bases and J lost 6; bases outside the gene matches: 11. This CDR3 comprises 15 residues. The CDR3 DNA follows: TGTGCCAGCAGTCTCTTGGCAGGGGGTATAAACATTCAGTACTTC. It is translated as CASSLLAGGINIQYF.

CDR3 residues: CASSPGTSGRNLAVYEQYF. DNA of the CDR3: TGTGCCAGCAGCCCCGGGACTAGCGGGAGAAATTTGGCGGTCTACGAGCAGTACTTC. This chain uses TRBV11-2 with TRBJ2-7; the match to TRBD2 covers 14 bases. The V gene's germline CDR1 is SGHAT and CDR2 FQNNGV. Trimming at V came to 5 bases and at J to 3 bases, leaving 15 bases not matched to a gene. The CDR3 extends over 19 amino acids.

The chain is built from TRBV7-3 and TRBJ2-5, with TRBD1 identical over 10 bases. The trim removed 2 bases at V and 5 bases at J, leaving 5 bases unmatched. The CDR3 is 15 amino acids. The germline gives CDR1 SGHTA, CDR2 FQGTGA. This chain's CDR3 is CASSLDRGRLETQYF. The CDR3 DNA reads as TGTGCCAGCAGCTTAGACAGGGGGCGCTTGGAGACCCAGTACTTC. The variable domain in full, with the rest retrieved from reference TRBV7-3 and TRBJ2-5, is GAGVSQTPSNKVTEKGKYVELRCDPISGHTALYWYRQSLGQGPEFLIYFQGTGAADDSGLPNDRFFAVRPEGSVSTLKIQRTERGDSAVYLCASSLDRGRLETQYFGPGTRLLVL.

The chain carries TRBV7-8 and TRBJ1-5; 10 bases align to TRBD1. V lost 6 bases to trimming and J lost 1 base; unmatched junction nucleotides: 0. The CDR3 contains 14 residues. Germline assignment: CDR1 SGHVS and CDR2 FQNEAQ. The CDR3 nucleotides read TGTGCCAGCAGGGGACAGGGGAGCAATCAGCCCCAGCATTTT. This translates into CASRGQGSNQPQHF.

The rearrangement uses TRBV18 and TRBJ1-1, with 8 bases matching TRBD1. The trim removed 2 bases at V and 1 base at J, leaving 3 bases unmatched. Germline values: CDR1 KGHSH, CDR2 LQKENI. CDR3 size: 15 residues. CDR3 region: CASSPGTGGNTEAFF. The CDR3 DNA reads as TGTGCCAGCTCACCAGGCACAGGGGGGAACACTGAAGCTTTCTTT.

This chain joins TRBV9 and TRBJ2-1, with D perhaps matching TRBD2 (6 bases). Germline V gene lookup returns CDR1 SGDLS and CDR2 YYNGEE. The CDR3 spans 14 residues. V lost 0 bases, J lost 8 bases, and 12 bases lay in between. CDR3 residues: CASSVDGRSHEQFF. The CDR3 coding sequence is TGTGCCAGCAGCGTAGATGGGAGGTCCCATGAGCAGTTCTTC.

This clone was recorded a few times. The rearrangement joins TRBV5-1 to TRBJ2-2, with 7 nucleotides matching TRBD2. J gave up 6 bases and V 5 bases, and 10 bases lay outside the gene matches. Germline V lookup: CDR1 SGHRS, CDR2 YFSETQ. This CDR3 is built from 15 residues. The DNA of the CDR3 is TGCGCCAGCAGGTCCCAGAGCGGGACCCCCGGGGAGCTGTTTTTT. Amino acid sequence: CASRSQSGTPGELFF.

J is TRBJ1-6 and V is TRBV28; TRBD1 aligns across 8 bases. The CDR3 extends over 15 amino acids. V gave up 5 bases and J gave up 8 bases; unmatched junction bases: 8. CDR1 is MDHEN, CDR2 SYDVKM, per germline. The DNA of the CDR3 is TGTGCCAGCAGTCCGACAGGGGCCCGCTATTCACCCCTCCACTTT. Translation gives CASSPTGARYSPLHF.

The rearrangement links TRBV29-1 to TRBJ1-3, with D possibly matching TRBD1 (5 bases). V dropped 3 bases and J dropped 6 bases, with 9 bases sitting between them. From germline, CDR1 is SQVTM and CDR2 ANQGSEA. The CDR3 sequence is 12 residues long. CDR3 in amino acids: CSVETAENTIYF. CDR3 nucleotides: TGCAGCGTTGAGACAGCCGAAAACACCATATATTTT.

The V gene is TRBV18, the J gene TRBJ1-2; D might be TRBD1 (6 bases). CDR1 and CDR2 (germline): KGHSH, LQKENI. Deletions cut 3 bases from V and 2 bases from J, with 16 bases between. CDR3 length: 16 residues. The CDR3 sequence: CASSPSSGRGNYGYTF. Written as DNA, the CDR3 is TGTGCCAGCTCACCCTCTTCGGGCAGGGGAAACTATGGCTACACCTTC.

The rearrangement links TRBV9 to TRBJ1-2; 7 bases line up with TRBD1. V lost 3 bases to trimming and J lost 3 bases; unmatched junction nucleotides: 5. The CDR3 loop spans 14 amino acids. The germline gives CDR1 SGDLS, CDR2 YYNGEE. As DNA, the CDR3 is TGTGCCAGCAGCGGACACAGGGGTGACTATGGCTACACCTTC. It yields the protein CASSGHRGDYGYTF.

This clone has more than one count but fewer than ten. Written as DNA, the CDR3 is TGTGCCAGCTCACCTTGGCAGGGCTACGAGCAGTACTTC. This sequence encodes CASSPWQGYEQYF. The chain carries TRBV18 and TRBJ2-7; D is possibly TRBD1 (5 bases). Trimming cost V 3 bases and J 3 bases, with 9 bases left between them. This CDR3 contains 13 residues. Germline-derived CDR1 and CDR2 are KGHSH and LQKENI. The full variable domain, completed using reference TRBV18 and TRBJ2-7, is NAGVMQNPRHLVRRRGQEARLRCSPMKGHSHVYWYRQLPEEGLKFMVYLQKENIIDESGMPKERFSAEFPKEGPSILRIQQVVRGDSAAYFCASSPWQGYEQYFGPGTRLTVT.

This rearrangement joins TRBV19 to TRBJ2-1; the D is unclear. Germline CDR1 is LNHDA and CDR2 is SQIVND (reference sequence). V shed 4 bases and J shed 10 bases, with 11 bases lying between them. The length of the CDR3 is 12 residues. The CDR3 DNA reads TGTGCCAGTAGTAGATTACCAGGAGAGCAGTTCTTC. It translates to CASSRLPGEQFF.

CDR3 loop: CASPEEDRDRGLKQYF. Here the CDR3 DNA reads TGTGCCAGCCCCGAAGAAGACCGGGACAGGGGGTTAAAGCAGTACTTC. The chain combines TRBV7-4 with TRBJ2-7; 11 bases are shared with TRBD1. The CDR3 spans 16 residues. With 8 bases clipped from V and 8 bases from J, the junction kept 17 bases outside the gene matches. Germline loops: CDR1 SGHVT, CDR2 SQSDAQ.

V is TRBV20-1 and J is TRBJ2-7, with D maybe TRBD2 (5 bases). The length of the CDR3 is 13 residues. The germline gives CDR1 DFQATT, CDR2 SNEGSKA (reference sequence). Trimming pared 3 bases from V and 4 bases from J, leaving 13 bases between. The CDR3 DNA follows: TGCAGTGCTAGTTTCTGGGGAGAATACGAGCAGTACTTC. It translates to CSASFWGEYEQYF.

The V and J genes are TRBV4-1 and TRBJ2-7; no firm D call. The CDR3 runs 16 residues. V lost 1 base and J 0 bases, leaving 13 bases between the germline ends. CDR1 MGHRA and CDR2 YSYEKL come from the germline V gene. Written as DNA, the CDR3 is TGCGCCAGCAGCCAAGCCGACGGGTCGAGCTCCTACGAGCAGTACTTC. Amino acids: CASSQADGSSSYEQYF.

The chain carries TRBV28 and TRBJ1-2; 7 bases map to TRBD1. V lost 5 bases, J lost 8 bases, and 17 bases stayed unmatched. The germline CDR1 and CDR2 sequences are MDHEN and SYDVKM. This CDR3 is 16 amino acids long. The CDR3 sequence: CASSPPTGHRGGGYTF. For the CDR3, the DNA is TGTGCCAGCAGTCCCCCGACAGGACATAGAGGGGGCGGCTACACCTTC.

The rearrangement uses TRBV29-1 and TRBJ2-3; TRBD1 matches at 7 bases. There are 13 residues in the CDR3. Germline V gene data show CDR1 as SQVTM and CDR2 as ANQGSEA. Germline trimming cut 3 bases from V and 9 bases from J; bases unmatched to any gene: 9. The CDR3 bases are TGCAGCGTTGATCCGACAGGGACGGCGACGCAGTATTTT. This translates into CSVDPTGTATQYF.

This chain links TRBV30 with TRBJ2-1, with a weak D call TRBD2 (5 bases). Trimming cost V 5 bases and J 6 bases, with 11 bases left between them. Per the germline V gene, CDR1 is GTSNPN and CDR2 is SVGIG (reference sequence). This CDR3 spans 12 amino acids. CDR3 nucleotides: TGTGCCTGGGATAGGGCGGGCAATGAGCAGTTCTTC. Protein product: CAWDRAGNEQFF.

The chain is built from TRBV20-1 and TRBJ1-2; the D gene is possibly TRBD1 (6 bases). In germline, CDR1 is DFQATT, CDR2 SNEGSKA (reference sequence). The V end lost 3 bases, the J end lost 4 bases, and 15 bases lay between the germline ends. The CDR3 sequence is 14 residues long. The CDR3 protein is CSASRDTGFYGYTF. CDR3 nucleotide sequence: TGCAGTGCTAGTCGGGACACGGGATTCTATGGCTACACCTTC.

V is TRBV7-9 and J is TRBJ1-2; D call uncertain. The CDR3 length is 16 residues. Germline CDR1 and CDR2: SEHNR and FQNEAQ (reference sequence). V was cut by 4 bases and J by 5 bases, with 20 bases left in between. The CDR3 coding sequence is TGTGCCAGCAGCTCCCTGGGAGGGTCCCGATCTTATGGCTACACCTTC. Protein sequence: CASSSLGGSRSYGYTF. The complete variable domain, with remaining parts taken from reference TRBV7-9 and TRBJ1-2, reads DTGVSQNPRHKITKRGQNVTFRCDPISEHNRLYWYRQTLGQGPEFLTYFQNEAQLEKSRLLSDRFSAERPKGSFSTLEIQRTEQGDSAMYLCASSSLGGSRSYGYTFGSGTRLTVV.

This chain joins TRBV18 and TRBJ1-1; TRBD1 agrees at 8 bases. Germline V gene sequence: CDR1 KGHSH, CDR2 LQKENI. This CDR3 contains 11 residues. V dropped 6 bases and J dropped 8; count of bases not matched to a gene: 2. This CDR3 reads CASSGTGEAFF. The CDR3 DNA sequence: TGTGCCAGCTCCGGGACAGGCGAAGCTTTCTTT.

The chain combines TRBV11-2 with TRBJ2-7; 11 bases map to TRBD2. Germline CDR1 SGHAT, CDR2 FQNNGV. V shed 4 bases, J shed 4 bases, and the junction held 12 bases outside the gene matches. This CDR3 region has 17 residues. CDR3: CASSSRRGTSGRYEQYF. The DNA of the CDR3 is TGTGCCAGCAGCTCGCGACGGGGGACTAGCGGCCGATACGAGCAGTACTTC.

The CDR3 DNA is TGTGCCAGCATCCCATACGGGGCGGGAGAGAGGCGTGAGCAGTTCTTC. As protein: CASIPYGAGERREQFF. The chain recombines TRBV7-8 with TRBJ2-1; 7 bases fit TRBD2. V dropped 7 bases and J dropped 9; count of bases not matched to a gene: 18. The CDR3 totals 16 residues. The germline V gene has CDR1 SGHVS and CDR2 FQNEAQ.

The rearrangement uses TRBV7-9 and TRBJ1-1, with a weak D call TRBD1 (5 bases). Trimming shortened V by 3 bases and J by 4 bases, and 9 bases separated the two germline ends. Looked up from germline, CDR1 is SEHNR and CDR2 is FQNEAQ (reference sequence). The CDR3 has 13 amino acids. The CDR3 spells CASSFTGSTEAFF. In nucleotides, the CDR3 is TGTGCCAGCAGCTTTACAGGATCCACTGAAGCTTTCTTT.

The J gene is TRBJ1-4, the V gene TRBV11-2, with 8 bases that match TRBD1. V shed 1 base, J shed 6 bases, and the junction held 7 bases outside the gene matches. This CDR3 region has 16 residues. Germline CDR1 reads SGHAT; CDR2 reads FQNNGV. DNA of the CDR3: TGTGCCAGCAGCTTAGTTACAGGGGGGATTGATGAAAAACTGTTTTTT. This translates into CASSLVTGGIDEKLFF. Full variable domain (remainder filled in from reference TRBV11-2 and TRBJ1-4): EAGVAQSPRYKIIEKRQSVAFWCNPISGHATLYWYQQILGQGPKLLIQFQNNGVVDDSQLPKDRFSAERLKGVDSTLKIQPAKLEDSAVYLCASSLVTGGIDEKLFFGSGTQLSVL.

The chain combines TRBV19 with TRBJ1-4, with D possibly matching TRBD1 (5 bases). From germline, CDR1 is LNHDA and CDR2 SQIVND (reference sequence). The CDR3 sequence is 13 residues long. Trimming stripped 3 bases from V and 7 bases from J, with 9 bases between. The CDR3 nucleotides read TGTGCCAGTAGTATCCGTAGGGGTGAAAAACTGTTTTTT. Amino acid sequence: CASSIRRGEKLFF.